The source of this T cell receptor beta chain is a study of OX40 agonist ivuxolimab in advanced cancers. CDR1 SGDLS and CDR2 YYNGEE come from the germline V gene. V dropped 0 bases and J dropped 7 bases, with 14 bases sitting between them. The CDR3 consists of 15 residues. The method was immunoSEQ multiplex PCR; TCRdb's version includes in-frame clones alone and lacks a portion of them. The profile shows roughly 66,000 clones, about four fifths of them singletons. This sequence joins TRBV9 and TRBJ2-1, with D perhaps being TRBD1 or TRBD2 (5 bases each). The receptor comes from an adult with an advanced solid tumor such as melanoma, head and neck, liver or kidney cancer. Source: CD4+ or CD8+ T cells sorted from blood, taken in a trial of the OX40 agonist ivuxolimab. The CDR3 DNA reads TGTGCCAGCAGCGTAGGAGGGGATACTCGGAATGAGCAGTTCTTC. Translating gives CASSVGGDTRNEQFF. Filled out from reference TRBV9 and TRBJ2-1, the complete variable domain reads DSGVTQTPKHLITATGQRVTLRCSPRSGDLSVYWYQQSLDQGLQFLIQYYNGEERAKGNILERFSAQQFPDLHSELNLSSLELGDSALYFCASSVGGDTRNEQFFGPGTRLTVL.